Listed below are T cell receptor beta chains from one sample, sequenced in a study of cytomegalovirus exposure and HLA in healthy donors. Clones were sequenced by immunoSEQ multiplex PCR, and TCRdb holds only the in-frame ones, with some missing. The sample has 150,000 to 200,000 clones; around three quarters are singletons. Sequences were obtained from PBMCs. The receptors were sampled from a woman in her 30s in good health and CMV-seropositive. Each CDR3 is given with its conserved first and last residue. Fields, in order: CDR3 protein, V gene.

CASSLTLNTDTQYF,TRBV7-2
CASRPRQGDYPQHF,TRBV19
CASSPRQTGVNYGYTF,TRBV18
CAWSAESFNTEAFF,TRBV30
CATSRGGTSGTDTQYF,TRBV15
CASSVQGSTEAFF,TRBV9
CASSAGQGRYEQYF,TRBV9
CASKGVWGGEEQFF,TRBV2
CASSLQRVYVSEQFF,TRBV28
CAWVAGGALSYNEQFF,TRBV30
CASSPQGGKLFF,TRBV18
CASSDRGRRNTEAFF,TRBV7-8
CASRASTDTQYF,TRBV28
CASSPPYRAAMNTEAFF,TRBV28
CASSQNTHNEQFF,TRBV7-8
CASSSLAGQSYEQYF,TRBV7-9